Each of the 10 T cell receptor beta chains below was sequenced from the same sample in a study of shared clonotypes between healthy human individuals. TCRdb's table, derived via immunoSEQ multiplex PCR, lists solely in-frame clones and lacks some. The sample shows 85,000 to 100,000 clones, 68% of them seen only once. The sequenced sample was memory CD8+ T cells sorted from blood. Specified subset: CD45RO+ cells pooled with CCR7-negative TemRA cells. The source is a man aged 25 to 45 in good health.

The V gene is TRBV30, the J gene TRBJ2-7; D is uncertain. The V gene's germline CDR1 is GTSNPN and CDR2 SVGIG (reference sequence). The germline V and J ends were trimmed by 0 bases and 7 bases, with 10 bases remaining between them. This CDR3 comprises 12 residues. CDR3 DNA sequence: TGTGCCTGGAGTGTACAGCTAAAAGAGCAGTACTTC. The encoded protein is CAWSVQLKEQYF.

The rearrangement joins TRBV15 to TRBJ1-1; no definite D call. Per the germline V gene, CDR1 is LNHNV and CDR2 is YYDKDF (reference sequence). V lost 0 bases and J lost 0, with 11 bases in between. The CDR3 extends over 16 amino acids. The CDR3 loop is CATSRDLPQMNTEAFF. The CDR3 DNA reads TGTGCCACCAGCAGAGATCTCCCCCAAATGAACACTGAAGCTTTCTTT.

This clone was observed once. The chain has TRBV29-1 and TRBJ2-7; the match to TRBD2 covers 10 bases. CDR1 and CDR2 from the germline V gene are SQVTM and ANQGSEA. J gave up 3 bases and V 6 bases, and 5 bases lay outside the gene matches. The CDR3 length is 13 residues. CDR3 protein: CSVAKREGYEQYF. Here the CDR3 DNA reads TGCAGCGTGGCAAAGCGGGAGGGCTACGAGCAGTACTTC.

The V and J genes are TRBV14 and TRBJ2-4; tentatively, D is TRBD1 (5 bases). Looked up from germline, CDR1 is SGHDN and CDR2 is FVKESK. This CDR3 has 15 residues. The ends were cut back, 3 bases at V and 2 bases at J, with 11 bases in the middle. The CDR3 DNA reads TGTGCCAGCAGCCACCAGGGTCGGACCAAAAACATTCAGTACTTC. Translated, it gives CASSHQGRTKNIQYF.

This clone was seen just once. This CDR3 is also generated by other DNA sequences in the sample. The chain recombines TRBV28 with TRBJ2-7; 8 bases are a match to TRBD2. This CDR3 comprises 15 residues. V dropped 4 bases and J dropped 0; count of bases not matched to a gene: 5. Germline loops: CDR1 MDHEN, CDR2 SYDVKM. The CDR3 loop is CASSSPSGYSYEQYF. CDR3 bases: TGTGCCAGCAGTTCCCCTAGCGGGTACTCCTACGAGCAGTACTTC.

The CDR3 bases are TGTGCCAGCAACCGACTTGGGATGGCCCAGCATTTT. It encodes CASNRLGMAQHF. This chain connects TRBV16 to TRBJ1-5; the D is unclear. Germline CDR1 and CDR2: KGHSY and FQNENV. CDR3 length: 12 amino acids. The V gene lost 7 bases and the J gene lost 11 bases, with 15 bases spanning the gap.

The V and J genes are TRBV7-2 and TRBJ2-4; D possibly corresponds to TRBD2 (6 bases). The CDR3 consists of 16 residues. V lost 1 base and J lost 4, with 14 bases in between. Germline V lookup: CDR1 SGHTA, CDR2 FQGNSA. As DNA, the CDR3 is TGTGCCAGCAGCTTAGGCAGGGCGGGGCGTAAAAACATTCAGTACTTC. Translation: CASSLGRAGRKNIQYF.

The CDR3 bases are TGCGCCAGCAGCCCCTCTGCCGGGACAGGGTTTGGCTACACCTTC. Protein sequence: CASSPSAGTGFGYTF. The chain combines TRBV5-1 with TRBJ1-2; TRBD1 matches 9 bases. The CDR3 covers 15 residues. Per the germline V gene, CDR1 is SGHRS and CDR2 is YFSETQ. Trimming took 4 bases from V and 7 from J; bases not matched to a gene: 11.

J is TRBJ2-1 and V is TRBV7-2; 12 bases map to TRBD2. V lost 5 bases and J lost 5; bases outside the gene matches: 7. The CDR3 has 16 amino acids. CDR1 and CDR2 (germline): SGHTA, FQGNSA. CDR3 bases: TGTGCCAGCAGCCTTACGGGACTAGCGGGTGACAATGAGCAGTTCTTC. Translating it yields CASSLTGLAGDNEQFF.

This clone was observed at least ten times. The chain has TRBV19 and TRBJ2-3, with 11 nucleotides matching TRBD2. The CDR3 totals 19 residues. CDR1 and CDR2 (germline): LNHDA, SQIVND (reference sequence). Unmatched junction bases numbered 19, after V lost 5 bases and J lost 6 bases. CDR3 sequence reads: CASSVTSGNQALTKDTQYF. CDR3 DNA: TGTGCCAGTAGTGTGACTAGCGGGAATCAGGCGTTAACAAAGGATACGCAGTATTTT.